This T cell receptor beta chain derives from a study of shared clonotypes between healthy human individuals. Whole-study context: Sampling drew on donors who were a couple of women and three men aged 18 to 49.

Those who donated, Caucasian adults without exception, all lived in Nashville, Tennessee. Produced via immunoSEQ multiplex PCR; TCRdb's table is partial and in-frame only. Here the sample spans around 430,000 clones, around 75% being singletons. Germline CDR1 is KGHSH and CDR2 is LQKENI. CDR3 length equals 14 residues. V trimming: 3 bases; J trimming: 5 bases; junction bases outside the gene matches: 2. Sequencing was performed on PBMCs. The rearrangement joins TRBV18 to TRBJ1-5; 9 bases are shared with TRBD1. This TCR came from a woman aged 35 to 49 in good health. Some clones in this sample may be carry-over from other donors' samples. CDR3 sequence: CASSPGQGDQPQHF. The CDR3 DNA sequence: TGTGCCAGCTCACCGGGACAGGGCGATCAGCCCCAGCATTTT.